The 32 T cell receptor beta chains given below trace back to one sample, sequenced in a study of blood T cells in healthy people across ages. Through a sample-barcoded 5' primer and a J-beta primer mix, a second PCR was run for roughly 6 to 12 cycles. TCRdb analysed the 5' RACE reads with MiXCR anew, one entry per CDR3 protein. The table has roughly 1,700,000 distinct CDR3 sequences, 28% seen once. Source material: blood. These receptors were obtained from a woman aged 30 to 39 in good health.

V is TRBV28 and J is TRBJ2-1; TRBD2 matches 8 bases. V lost 4 bases, J lost 6 bases, and 8 bases stayed unmatched. The germline V gene has CDR1 MDHEN and CDR2 SYDVKM. There are 15 residues in the CDR3. The CDR3 spells CASSSSAGASNEQFF. The CDR3 DNA reads TGTGCCAGCAGTTCCTCAGCGGGGGCTAGCAATGAGCAGTTCTTC. Full variable domain (remainder filled in from reference TRBV28 and TRBJ2-1): DVKVTQSSRYLVKRTGEKVFLECVQDMDHENMFWYRQDPGLGLRLIYFSYDVKMKEKGDIPEGYSVSREKKERFSLILESASTNQTSMYLCASSSSAGASNEQFFGPGTRLTVL.

This rearrangement joins TRBV20-1 to TRBJ1-2; 10 nucleotides align to TRBD1. The V gene end was trimmed by 1 base and the J gene end by 4 bases; junction bases not matched to a gene: 3. CDR1 and CDR2 (germline): DFQATT, SNEGSKA (reference sequence). CDR3 length: 14 residues. In DNA, the CDR3 is TGCAGTGCTAGAGGGGACAGGGGATTCTATGGCTACACCTTC. Translating gives CSARGDRGFYGYTF.

A few counts support this clonotype. The genes are TRBV12-3 or TRBV12-4 and TRBJ1-5; 7 nucleotides align to TRBD1. V lost 6 bases and J lost 5; bases outside the gene matches: 10. The CDR3 length is 15 residues. The CDR3 sequence: CASSQGGTGHQPQHF. CDR3 bases: TGTGCCAGCAGCCAAGGGGGCACGGGCCATCAGCCCCAGCATTTT.

This clonotype has ten or more counts. V and J are TRBV28 and TRBJ2-3; D is perhaps TRBD2 (5 bases). This CDR3 is 12 amino acids long. V was shortened by 9 bases and J by 2 bases, with 9 bases between the two germline ends. Germline lookup yields CDR1 MDHEN and CDR2 SYDVKM. The chain's CDR3 is CASRGNTDTQYF. In nucleotides, the CDR3 is TGTGCCAGTAGAGGGAACACAGATACGCAGTATTTT.

This clonotype was seen a handful of times. The V gene is TRBV5-1, the J gene TRBJ1-2, with TRBD1 matching 7 bases. V shed 0 bases, J shed 5 bases, and the junction held 7 bases outside the gene matches. Germline V gene lookup returns CDR1 SGHRS and CDR2 YFSETQ. The CDR3 sequence is 15 residues long. CDR3 sequence reads: CASSLAKGAGYGYTF. In DNA form, the CDR3 reads TGCGCCAGCAGCTTGGCCAAGGGGGCAGGGTATGGCTACACCTTC.

This chain joins TRBV7-9 and TRBJ2-5; 7 bases fit TRBD1. The germline V gene encodes CDR1 SEHNR and CDR2 FQNEAQ (reference sequence). With V trimmed by 5 bases and J by 5 bases, 14 bases remained unmatched. This CDR3 region has 16 residues. The CDR3 DNA is TGTGCCAGCAGCGACTCCGGGACAGAGCTGAGGGAGACCCAGTACTTC. Translated, it gives CASSDSGTELRETQYF. The whole variable domain, filled in from reference TRBV7-9 and TRBJ2-5, reads DTGVSQNPRHKITKRGQNVTFRCDPISEHNRLYWYRQTLGQGPEFLTYFQNEAQLEKSRLLSDRFSAERPKGSFSTLEIQRTEQGDSAMYLCASSDSGTELRETQYFGPGTRLLVL.

This clonotype occurred many times. The chain links TRBV7-9 to TRBJ2-7, with D maybe TRBD1 (6 bases). The V gene's germline CDR1 is SEHNR and CDR2 FQNEAQ (reference sequence). This CDR3 is built from 13 residues. Trimming removed 1 base from V and 5 bases from J, with 9 bases in between. The CDR3 DNA reads TGTGCCAGCAGCTTAGGACAGGACCACGAGCAGTACTTC. It encodes CASSLGQDHEQYF.

This clonotype was observed at least ten times. This chain uses TRBV9 with TRBJ2-3; TRBD1 aligns across 7 bases. The CDR3 runs 14 residues. Germline V gives CDR1 SGDLS, CDR2 YYNGEE. J gave up 2 bases and V 3 bases, and 3 bases lay outside the gene matches. In DNA, the CDR3 is TGTGCCAGCAGCGCGGGACAGAACACAGATACGCAGTATTTT. This gives the protein CASSAGQNTDTQYF.

This clonotype was counted only a few times. The J gene is TRBJ2-7, the V gene TRBV7-9, with a weak D call TRBD2 (5 bases). Deletions cut 5 bases from V and 12 bases from J, with 23 bases between. Germline lookup yields CDR1 SEHNR and CDR2 FQNEAQ (reference sequence). CDR3 length equals 14 residues. CDR3 in DNA: TGTGCCAGCAGCCAGATTGGACTTCTTGAGACCCGGTACTTC. This codes for CASSQIGLLETRYF.

This clonotype was found a few times. The chain is built from TRBV7-6 and TRBJ1-1, with D tentatively TRBD1 (5 bases). Germline V gene data show CDR1 as SGHVS and CDR2 as FNYEAQ. This CDR3 is built from 17 residues. Trimming removed 1 base at V and 0 bases at J, with 15 bases between. The CDR3 spells CASSLVFRDGLNTEAFF. CDR3 DNA: TGTGCCAGCAGCTTAGTTTTCCGGGACGGGTTGAACACTGAAGCTTTCTTT.

This clonotype was detected many times. The CDR3 DNA reads as TGCAGTCTCCTGGACAGGGGGCGAGAGACCCAGTACTTC. Translation: CSLLDRGRETQYF. The chain uses TRBV29-1 and TRBJ2-5; 11 bases are shared with TRBD1. CDR1 is SQVTM, CDR2 ANQGSEA, per germline. The CDR3 is 13 amino acids.

This clonotype was observed a handful of times. V gene TRBV12-3 or TRBV12-4 combines with J gene TRBJ1-1, with no clear D. This CDR3 region has 12 residues. V dropped 5 bases and J dropped 6 bases, with 10 bases sitting between them. CDR3 in amino acids: CASSNPSSEAFF. The CDR3 DNA is TGTGCCAGCAGTAACCCCTCCTCTGAAGCTTTCTTT.

Remarks on this clonotype: A much larger clonotype is one base distant, so this may be a read error. The J gene is TRBJ2-5, the V gene TRBV5-1; 11 positions agree with TRBD2. V was pared by 7 bases and J by 4 bases, with 9 bases of the junction left unmatched. CDR3 length equals 15 residues. Germline V gene data show CDR1 as SGHRS and CDR2 as YFSETQ. CDR3 sequence reads: CASEGTSGARETQYF. Here the CDR3 DNA reads TGCGCCAGCGAGGGGACTAGCGGAGCCCGAGAGACCCAGTACTTC.

This clonotype was recorded at least ten times. The chain recombines TRBV4-3 with TRBJ2-1, with TRBD2 identical over 10 bases. CDR1 and CDR2 from the germline V gene are LGHNA and YSLEER. V was pared by 9 bases and J by 0 bases, with 2 bases of the junction left unmatched. The CDR3 covers 14 residues. DNA of the CDR3: TGCGCCAGTCAGCGGGAGGGCTCCTACAATGAGCAGTTCTTC. This codes for CASQREGSYNEQFF.

The chain links TRBV20-1 to TRBJ2-3; TRBD2 aligns across 8 bases. CDR3 length: 14 amino acids. CDR1 is DFQATT, CDR2 SNEGSKA, per germline (reference sequence). V lost 6 bases to trimming and J lost 4 bases; unmatched junction nucleotides: 9. CDR3 coding DNA: TGCAGTGCCCCGGGGGAACTAGCGGCAGATACGCAGTATTTT. It encodes CSAPGELAADTQYF.

A remark on this clonotype: It may be a read error: a sequence one base away is much more abundant. The chain carries TRBV6-5 and TRBJ2-1, with 10 bases that match TRBD2. CDR3 length: 15 amino acids. Germline V gene data show CDR1 as MNHEY and CDR2 as SVGAGI. With V trimmed by 6 bases and J by 10 bases, 12 bases remained unmatched. The CDR3 here is CASSPLAGLTYEQFF. CDR3 nucleotides: TGTGCCAGCAGCCCACTAGCGGGATTAACCTACGAGCAGTTCTTC.

V usage is TRBV7-2 and J usage is TRBJ1-1, with a possible D match to TRBD1 (6 bases). V was clipped by 5 bases and J by 6 bases, with 16 bases between them. The CDR3 length is 14 residues. Germline V gene lookup returns CDR1 SGHTA and CDR2 FQGNSA. Written as DNA, the CDR3 is TGTGCCAGCAGCGGGTCGGGGGCGCCAGCTGAAGCTTTCTTT. Its translation: CASSGSGAPAEAFF.

In its sample, this clonotype was seen once. The J gene is TRBJ1-2, the V gene TRBV18; D ambiguous. CDR3 length: 12 residues. Trimming cost V 2 bases and J 6 bases, with 7 bases left between them. Germline CDR1 reads KGHSH; CDR2 reads LQKENI. The CDR3 region has the DNA TGTGCCAGCTCACCATACGGGGATGGCTACACCTTC. Encoded protein: CASSPYGDGYTF.

This chain connects TRBV14 to TRBJ1-2; 9 positions agree with TRBD1. Losses at the gene ends were 4 bases for V and 0 bases for J; bases not matched to a gene: 9. In germline, CDR1 is SGHDN, CDR2 FVKESK. The length of the CDR3 is 17 residues. The CDR3 reads CASSPLTGGSPNYGYTF. The CDR3, as DNA: TGTGCCAGCAGCCCTTTGACAGGGGGATCGCCTAACTATGGCTACACCTTC.

This clonotype has only one observation. A read error is possible here, since a much larger clone lies one base away. The chain is built from TRBV20-1 and TRBJ2-7; a weak D match, TRBD1 (5 bases). In germline, CDR1 is DFQATT, CDR2 SNEGSKA (reference sequence). The CDR3 covers 12 residues. The germline V and J ends were trimmed by 6 bases and 5 bases, with 14 bases remaining between them. CDR3 coding DNA: TGCAGTGCCGACAGAGAAGGTGACGAGCAGTACTTC. It is translated as CSADREGDEQYF.

There are a few counts of this clonotype. The J gene is TRBJ2-7, the V gene TRBV30, with D maybe TRBD2 (5 bases). The CDR3 has 15 amino acids. Germline V gene lookup returns CDR1 GTSNPN and CDR2 SVGIG (reference sequence). V dropped 1 base and J dropped 5 bases, with 18 bases sitting between them. The CDR3 DNA sequence: TGTGCCTGGAGTGCGGACTTAACCGGACCGAACGAGCAGTACTTC. It is translated as CAWSADLTGPNEQYF.

There are a few counts of this clonotype. CDR3 protein: CASSLQERGNIQYF. Written as DNA, the CDR3 is TGTGCCAGCAGCCTTCAGGAACGGGGGAACATTCAGTACTTC. The gene calls are TRBV3-1 and TRBJ2-4; TRBD2 is a possible D gene (6 bases). With 4 bases removed from V and 7 bases from J, the gap between germline ends came to 14 bases. The germline gives CDR1 LGHDT, CDR2 YNNKEL (reference sequence). This CDR3 comprises 14 residues.

This clonotype came up many times. V and J are TRBV9 and TRBJ2-1; D gene uncertain. Trimming pared 4 bases from V and 12 bases from J, leaving 23 bases between. Germline lookup yields CDR1 SGDLS and CDR2 YYNGEE. The CDR3 consists of 15 residues. Here the CDR3 reads CASSLTPTATPGQFF. DNA for the CDR3: TGTGCCAGCAGCCTCACTCCCACCGCTACGCCGGGGCAGTTCTTC.

The chain employs TRBV9 and TRBJ2-1, with 8 bases aligning to TRBD2. The CDR3 has 15 amino acids. The V and J ends lost 0 bases and 6 bases, in that order; junction bases with no gene match: 5. Germline V CDR1 and CDR2: SGDLS, YYNGEE. CDR3 sequence (DNA): TGTGCCAGCAGCGTAGGAGCGGGGGAGGGCAATGAGCAGTTCTTC. Translated, it gives CASSVGAGEGNEQFF.

V gene TRBV2 combines with J gene TRBJ2-1; D is perhaps TRBD2 (5 bases). V shed 4 bases and J shed 3 bases, with 13 bases lying between them. This CDR3 is built from 15 residues. Germline CDR1 and CDR2: SNHLY and FYNNEI. DNA for the CDR3: TGTGCCAGCAGTGGAGGGCCTACGGGCTACAATGAGCAGTTCTTC. It translates to CASSGGPTGYNEQFF.

The V gene is TRBV6-4, the J gene TRBJ2-3; D remains ambiguous. Germline assignment: CDR1 MRHNA and CDR2 SNTAGT. V lost 4 bases and J lost 14, with 16 bases in between. CDR3 size: 12 residues. The CDR3 bases are TGTGCCAGCAGTGGCCCGCGAAGAAGGCGGTATTTT. This encodes CASSGPRRRRYF.

CDR3 amino acids: CASATSPETQYF. DNA of the CDR3: TGTGCCAGCGCCACTAGTCCCGAGACCCAGTACTTC. V and J are TRBV7-2 and TRBJ2-5, with D possibly being TRBD2 (5 bases). Between the trimmed V and J ends, which lost 8 bases and 5 bases, there was a span of 12 bases. The CDR3 has 12 residues. Per the germline V gene, CDR1 is SGHTA and CDR2 is FQGNSA.

V and J are TRBV29-1 and TRBJ2-3; 12 nucleotides align to TRBD2. J lost 3 bases, V lost 5 bases, and 6 bases had no gene match. This CDR3 has 15 residues. CDR1 SQVTM and CDR2 ANQGSEA come from the germline V gene. CDR3 loop: CSVPGLAGMTDTQYF. The CDR3 nucleotides read TGCAGCGTTCCCGGACTAGCGGGAATGACAGATACGCAGTATTTT.

A word on this clonotype: This CDR3 is missing its conserved last phenylalanine or tryptophan, likely due to a read error. The chain is built from TRBV15 and TRBJ2-5; 10 nucleotides align to TRBD1. The DNA end is more similar to TRBJ2-1, so the J call may be wrong. This CDR3 comprises 14 residues. Germline V gene lookup returns CDR1 LNHNV and CDR2 YYDKDF (reference sequence). The CDR3 protein is CATSGRTGGNEQFV. The DNA of the CDR3 is TGTGCCACCAGCGGACGGACAGGGGGGAATGAGCAGTTCGTC.

The chain couples TRBV7-3 to TRBJ2-5, with TRBD2 identical over 7 bases. The V gene's germline CDR1 is SGHTA and CDR2 FQGTGA. V dropped 2 bases and J dropped 5; count of bases not matched to a gene: 11. The length of the CDR3 is 16 residues. Here the CDR3 reads CASSLPLGEGGETQYF. CDR3 nucleotides: TGTGCCAGCAGCTTACCGCTGGGGGAGGGAGGGGAGACCCAGTACTTC. The full variable domain, completed using reference TRBV7-3 and TRBJ2-5, is GAGVSQTPSNKVTEKGKYVELRCDPISGHTALYWYRQSLGQGPEFLIYFQGTGAADDSGLPNDRFFAVRPEGSVSTLKIQRTERGDSAVYLCASSLPLGEGGETQYFGPGTRLLVL.

The rearrangement joins TRBV28 to TRBJ2-1; D tentatively fits TRBD1 or TRBD2 (5 bases each). Germline CDR1 is MDHEN and CDR2 is SYDVKM. Trimming took 2 bases from V and 5 from J, leaving 10 bases between them. This CDR3 comprises 14 residues. The CDR3 region has the DNA TGTGCCAGCAGTTTAGGGACGGGCCACAATGAGCAGTTCTTC. This codes for CASSLGTGHNEQFF.

This clonotype was recorded a few times. CDR3 in DNA: TGCAGTGCTAGGTCAGCGGGGGGCCTTAAGACCTACAATGAGCAGTTCTTC. Translating it yields CSARSAGGLKTYNEQFF. The gene calls are TRBV20-1 and TRBJ2-1, with 9 nucleotides matching TRBD2. The CDR3 sequence is 17 residues long. With V trimmed by 3 bases and J by 2 bases, 11 bases remained unmatched. Germline V gene sequence: CDR1 DFQATT, CDR2 SNEGSKA (reference sequence).